This TCR beta chain was observed in a study of cytomegalovirus exposure and HLA in healthy donors. Overall study results and limits: For cytomegalovirus status, the classifier reportedly gave diagnoses with high specificity and sensitivity.

Germline V gives CDR1 ENHRY, CDR2 SYGVKD. The CDR3 sequence is 14 residues long. Losses at the gene ends were 3 bases for V and 4 bases for J; bases not matched to a gene: 4. Researchers ran the PCR with 60 Vbeta and 13 Jbeta primers. This table comes from immunoSEQ multiplex PCR, and its TCRdb copy is limited to in-frame clones, with some not included. The table includes approximately 110,000 clones, about 85% detected once. For this clone: Its antigen is unidentified.

Sequenced material: PBMCs. This clonotype was sampled from a man in his fifties or sixties in good health and CMV-seronegative. The chain uses TRBV10-3 and TRBJ1-2; TRBD1 matches at 8 bases. The CDR3 nucleotides are TGTGCCATCAGTGACGGGACAGGCCCCTATGGCTACACCTTC. This translates into CAISDGTGPYGYTF.